This entry lists 5 T cell receptor beta chains sequenced from one sample in a study of blood T cell repertoires in COVID-19 (dated by TCRdb to 2018 to 2021). Libraries came from the immunoSEQ multiplex PCR assay. TCRdb re-hosts the immuneACCESS table, in-frame sequences only. Its copies lack some clones; in the studies checked, an unresolved V gene accounts for under half of them, and the cause for the rest is not known. The sample table shows under 250,000 clones, and around 79% are seen once. Jointly, the top ten make up approximately 5.9% of the sample. The sequencing sample was made of peripheral blood. The receptors derive from a woman aged 40 to 50 with COVID-19, enrolled during active disease.

A remark on this clone: The junction differs from germline at one of its ends, possibly a read error. J is TRBJ1-2 and V is TRBV10-3; D is unclear. CDR3 length: 14 amino acids. The germline gives CDR1 ENHRY, CDR2 SYGVKD. The CDR3 is CAITEDRRDYGYTF. The CDR3 nucleotides read TGTGCCATCACTGAGGACCGTCGGGACTATGGCTACACCTTC.

The J gene is TRBJ2-3, the V gene TRBV18; the D gene is possibly TRBD1 (6 bases). The germline V gene has CDR1 KGHSH and CDR2 LQKENI. This CDR3 has 14 residues. The V gene lost 2 bases and the J gene lost 3 bases, with 9 bases spanning the gap. Written as DNA, the CDR3 is TGTGCCAGCTCACCAAATACAGGGACAGATACGCAGTATTTT. It specifies CASSPNTGTDTQYF.

The chain links TRBV30 to TRBJ1-2; unclear D gene. The CDR3 has 14 amino acids. Between the trimmed V and J ends, which lost 4 bases and 3 bases, there was a span of 15 bases. CDR1 is GTSNPN, CDR2 SVGIG, per germline (reference sequence). The CDR3 nucleotides read TGTGCCTGGAACTCAGGCAGCATCTACTATGGCTACACCTTC. This encodes CAWNSGSIYYGYTF.

The chain employs TRBV2 and TRBJ2-2, with D maybe TRBD2 (7 bases). Trimming cost V 11 bases and J 6 bases, with 22 bases left between them. CDR1 and CDR2 from the germline V gene are SNHLY and FYNNEI. This CDR3 spans 15 amino acids. Here the CDR3 DNA reads TGTGCCCGCGTGGAGGGGGGGCATAACCCCGGGGAGCTGTTTTTT. Translation: CARVEGGHNPGELFF.

The V gene is TRBV18, the J gene TRBJ1-1, with a possible D match to TRBD1 (5 bases). Trimming took 4 bases from V and 0 from J, leaving 6 bases between them. The CDR3 consists of 13 residues. The V gene's germline CDR1 is KGHSH and CDR2 LQKENI. The CDR3 DNA sequence: TGTGCCAGCTCACAGGGGATGAACACTGAAGCTTTCTTT. Protein sequence: CASSQGMNTEAFF.